The T cell receptor (beta chain) described here comes from a study of PD-1 blockade in classical Hodgkin lymphoma. Every patient was affected by relapse after autologous stem cell transplantation, while exposure to brentuximab vedotin was not uniform. Notes on this clone: Its cognate antigen is unknown.

Sequencing was performed with immunoSEQ multiplex PCR; in TCRdb, only in-frame clones are kept and a portion is missing. The sample lists over 7,000 clones, around four fifths seen once, with about 35% in the top ten. Study-wide results and caveats: Nivolumab starters within 1 year of ASCT were excluded.

The CDR3 runs to 15 residues. The germline V gene has CDR1 LNHDA and CDR2 SQIVND (reference sequence). The ends lost 3 bases at V and 8 bases at J; junction bases unmatched: 10. The chain recombines TRBV19 with TRBJ2-5; 9 positions agree with TRBD2. Sequenced material: peripheral blood mononuclear cells (PBMCs), taken at baseline. This TCR was recovered from a human donor with classical Hodgkin lymphoma. Here the CDR3 DNA reads TGTGCCAGTAGTATGGAAAGGGGTAGCGGGAGTACCCAGTACTTC. Protein sequence: CASSMERGSGSTQYF.